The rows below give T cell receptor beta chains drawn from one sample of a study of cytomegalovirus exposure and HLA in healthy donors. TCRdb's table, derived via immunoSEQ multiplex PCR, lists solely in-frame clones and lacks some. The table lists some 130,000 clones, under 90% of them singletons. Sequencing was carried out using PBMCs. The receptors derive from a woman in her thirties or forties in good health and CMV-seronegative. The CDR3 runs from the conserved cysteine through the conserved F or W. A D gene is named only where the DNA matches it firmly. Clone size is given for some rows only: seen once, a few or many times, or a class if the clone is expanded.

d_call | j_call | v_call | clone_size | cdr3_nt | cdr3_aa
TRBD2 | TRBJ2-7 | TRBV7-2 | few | TGTGCCAGCAGCTTAGGGCTAGCGGGAGGGGGCTACGAGCAGTACTTC | CASSLGLAGGGYEQYF
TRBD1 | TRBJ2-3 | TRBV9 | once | TGTGCCAGCAGCGGCACCGGGACAGGGGTAGCAGATACGCAGTATTTT | CASSGTGTGVADTQYF
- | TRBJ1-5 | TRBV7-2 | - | TGTGCCAGCAGCTTAACCCGGGATCAGCCCCAGCATTTT | CASSLTRDQPQHF
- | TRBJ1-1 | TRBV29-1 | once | TGCAGCGTTAGAAAGGGACTCACGGACACTGAAGCTTTCTTT | CSVRKGLTDTEAFF
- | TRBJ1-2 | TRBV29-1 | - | TGCAGCGTTGGTCAGGACAGCTATGGCTACACCTTC | CSVGQDSYGYTF
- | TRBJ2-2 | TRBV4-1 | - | TGCGCCAGCAGCACTGACGATGGGGGCCGGGAGCTGTTTTTT | CASSTDDGGRELFF
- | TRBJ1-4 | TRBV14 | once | TGTGCCAGCAGCCAAGGATCCGGGTTCCGAGACGAAAAACTGTTTTTT | CASSQGSGFRDEKLFF
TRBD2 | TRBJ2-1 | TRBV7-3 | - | TGTGCCAGCAGCTTCCCTAGCGGGGGTGACAATGAGCAGTTCTTC | CASSFPSGGDNEQFF
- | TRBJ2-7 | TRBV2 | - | TGTGCCAGCAGTGCGGAGAGCTCCTACGAGCAGTACTTC | CASSAESSYEQYF
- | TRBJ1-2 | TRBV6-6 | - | TGTGCCAGCACTCCCCGGGGGGGCTATGGCTACACCTTC | CASTPRGGYGYTF
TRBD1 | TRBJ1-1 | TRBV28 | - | TGTGCCAGCCGGGCGTGGGACAGCAAGAACACTGAAGCTTTCTTT | CASRAWDSKNTEAFF
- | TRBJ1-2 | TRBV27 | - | TGTGCCAGCAGTTTCTCCGGGACACGGAACTATGGCTACACCTTC | CASSFSGTRNYGYTF
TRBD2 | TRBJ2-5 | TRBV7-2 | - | TGTGCCAGCAGCCGGATGGGCGGGGGAGGGGAGACCCAGTACTTC | CASSRMGGGGETQYF
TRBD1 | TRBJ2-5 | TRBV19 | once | TGTGCCAGTAGTATAGGGCAGGGGGCAGGGGAGACCCAGTACTTC | CASSIGQGAGETQYF
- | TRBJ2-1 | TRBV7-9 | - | TGTGCCAGCAGCTATGGGACATCTGAGCAGTTCTTC | CASSYGTSEQFF
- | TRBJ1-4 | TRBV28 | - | TGTGCCAGCACCCGGGACAACAAACTGTTTTTT | CASTRDNKLFF
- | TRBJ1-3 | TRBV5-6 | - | TGTGCCAGCAGCTTGGTGGACAGAATGGGAACTGGAAACACCATATATTTT | CASSLVDRMGTGNTIYF
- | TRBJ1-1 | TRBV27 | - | TGTGCCAGCAGTCTCCAGGGGAACACTGAAGCTTTCTTT | CASSLQGNTEAFF
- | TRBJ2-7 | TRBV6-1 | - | TGTGCCAGCAGTGTAGTTAGGGTTCGGGGCTACGAGCAGTACTTC | CASSVVRVRGYEQYF
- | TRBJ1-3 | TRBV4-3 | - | TGCGCCAGCAGCCAAGGCATTCGGCGGGGGAGTCGAGACACCATATATTTT | CASSQGIRRGSRDTIYF
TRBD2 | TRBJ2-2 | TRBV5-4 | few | TGTGCCAGCAGTTCGGGAGGGACCTATAACACCGGGGAGCTGTTTTTT | CASSSGGTYNTGELFF
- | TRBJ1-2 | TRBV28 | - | TGTGCCAGCAGTTTATTATTGGGAGCCGGGGGAGGCTACACCTTC | CASSLLLGAGGGYTF
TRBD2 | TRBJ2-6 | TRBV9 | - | TGTGCCAGCAGCGTAGCTCTAGCGGGGGTAGGATACTCTGGGGCCAACGTCCTGACTTTC | CASSVALAGVGYSGANVLTF
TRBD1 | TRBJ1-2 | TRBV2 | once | TGTGCCAGCAGTCAAGGACAGGGGGTCGTCTATGGCTACACCTTC | CASSQGQGVVYGYTF
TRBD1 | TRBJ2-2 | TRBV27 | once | TGTGCCAGCAGAAGGACAGGGGGGAACACCGGGGAGCTGTTTTTT | CASRRTGGNTGELFF
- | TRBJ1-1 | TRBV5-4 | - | TGTGCCAGCAGCTTGGACCGGTTCACTGAAGCTTTCTTT | CASSLDRFTEAFF
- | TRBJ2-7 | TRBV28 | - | TGTGCCAGCAGCCTGACGGGGTTGAGGTACGAGCAGTACTTC | CASSLTGLRYEQYF
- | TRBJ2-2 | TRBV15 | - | TGTGCCACCAGTCCCGGGGGATCGAACACCGGGGAGCTGTTTTTT | CATSPGGSNTGELFF
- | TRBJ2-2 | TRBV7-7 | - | TGTGCTAGCAGCCCCCGGGTAGGGGAGCTGTTTTTT | CASSPRVGELFF
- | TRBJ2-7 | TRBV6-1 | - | TGTGCCAGCGGCCAGTTTGACGAGCAGTACTTC | CASGQFDEQYF
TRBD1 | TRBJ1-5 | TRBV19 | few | TGTGCCAGTACCCCAACACAGGGGCGGGGAAATCAGCCCCAGCATTTT | CASTPTQGRGNQPQHF
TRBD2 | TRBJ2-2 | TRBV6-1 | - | TGTGCCAGCAGTGAAGTACTAGCGACGACCGGGGAGCTGTTTTTT | CASSEVLATTGELFF
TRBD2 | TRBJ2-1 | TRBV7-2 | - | TGTGCCAGCAGTTTTACTAGCGCAGGCTACAATGAGCAGTTCTTC | CASSFTSAGYNEQFF
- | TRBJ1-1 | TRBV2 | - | TGTGCCAGCAGTGGAGACACTGAAGCTTTCTTT | CASSGDTEAFF
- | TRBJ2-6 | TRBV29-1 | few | TGCAGCGTTAACGGGGCTGGGGCCAACGTCCTGACTTTC | CSVNGAGANVLTF
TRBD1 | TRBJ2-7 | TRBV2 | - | TGTGCCAGCAGTGATACGACAGGGGATTACTTC | CASSDTTGDYF
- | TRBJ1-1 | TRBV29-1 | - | TGCAGCGCCGTGAACACTGAAGCTTTCTTT | CSAVNTEAFF
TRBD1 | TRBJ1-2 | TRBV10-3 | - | TGTGCCATCAGTGAGGGGACAGACGGCTACACCTTC | CAISEGTDGYTF
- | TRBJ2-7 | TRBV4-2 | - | TGTGCCAGCAGCCAGGATTTACCGGGACTTCTGCCCTACGAGCAGTACTTC | CASSQDLPGLLPYEQYF
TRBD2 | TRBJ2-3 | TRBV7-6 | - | TGTGCCAGCAGCAAGACTGAGACTAGCGGGAGTGAGGGGGACCCAAGCACAGATACGCAGTATTTT | CASSKTETSGSEGDPSTDTQYF
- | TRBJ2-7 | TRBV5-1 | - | TGCGCCAGCAGCTTGGAGCGGATATCCTACGAGCAGTACTTC | CASSLERISYEQYF
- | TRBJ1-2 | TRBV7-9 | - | TGTGCCAGCAGCTTAGCTCAGGGATCGGATGGCTACACCTTC | CASSLAQGSDGYTF
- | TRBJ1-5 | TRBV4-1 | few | TGCGCCAGCAGCCAAGGGCCTCAGGGAAGGAGAAATCAGCCCCAGCATTTT | CASSQGPQGRRNQPQHF
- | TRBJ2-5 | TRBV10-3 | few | TGTGCCATCTCGGACGGGGAAGAGACCCAGTACTTC | CAISDGEETQYF
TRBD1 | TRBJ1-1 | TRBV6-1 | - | TGTGCCAGCAGCGCAACAGGGGGCAGGAACACTGAAGCTTTCTTT | CASSATGGRNTEAFF
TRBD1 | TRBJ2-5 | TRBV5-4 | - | TGTGCCAGCACCTCCCCCACAGGGGGCAGGGAGACCCAGTACTTC | CASTSPTGGRETQYF
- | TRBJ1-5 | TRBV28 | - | TGTGCCAGCAGTTTGGGAGGGAACTATCAGCCCCAGCATTTT | CASSLGGNYQPQHF
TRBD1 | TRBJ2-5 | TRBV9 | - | TGTGCCAGCAGCGTAGAGGGGGCTGGGGAGACCCAGTACTTC | CASSVEGAGETQYF
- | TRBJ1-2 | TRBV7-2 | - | TGTGCCAGCAGCTTAGGTAGACAGAGGTATGGCTACACCTTC | CASSLGRQRYGYTF
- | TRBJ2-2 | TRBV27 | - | TGTGCCAGCAGTCAAGGGGTTAACACCGGGGAGCTGTTTTTT | CASSQGVNTGELFF
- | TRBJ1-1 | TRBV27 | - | TGTGCCAGCAGTTTATCGGGGGAGGGCACTGAAGCTTTCTTT | CASSLSGEGTEAFF
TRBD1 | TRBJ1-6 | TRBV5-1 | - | TGCGCCAGCGCAAGGGACAGGGTAAATTCACCCCTCCACTTT | CASARDRVNSPLHF
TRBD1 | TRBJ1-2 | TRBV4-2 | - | TGTGCCAGCAGCCCGAAAAGGGGACAGGGTGGTGACTACACCTTC | CASSPKRGQGGDYTF
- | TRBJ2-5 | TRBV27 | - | TGTGCCAGCAGCCCTGGTGGGGAGCAGTACTTC | CASSPGGEQYF
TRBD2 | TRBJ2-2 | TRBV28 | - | TGTGCCAGCAGTCCTATTGGGGGTGCGGGAGCTGGCGGGGAGCTGTTTTTT | CASSPIGGAGAGGELFF